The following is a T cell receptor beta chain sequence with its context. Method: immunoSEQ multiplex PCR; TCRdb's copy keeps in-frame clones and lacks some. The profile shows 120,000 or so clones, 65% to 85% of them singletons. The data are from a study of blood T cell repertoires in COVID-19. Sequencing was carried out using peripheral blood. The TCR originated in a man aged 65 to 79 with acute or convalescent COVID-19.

CDR3 DNA: TGTGCCAGTAGACCAAACAGGGGACAAGAGACCCAGTACTTC. It encodes CASRPNRGQETQYF. The chain has TRBV19 and TRBJ2-5; 7 nucleotides match TRBD1. V trimming: 6 bases; J trimming: 2 bases; junction bases outside the gene matches: 6. Germline V lookup: CDR1 LNHDA, CDR2 SQIVND (reference sequence). There are 14 residues in the CDR3. The entire variable domain, with the rest obtained from reference TRBV19 and TRBJ2-5, is as follows: DGGITQSPKYLFRKEGQNVTLSCEQNLNHDAMYWYRQDPGQGLRLIYYSQIVNDFQKGDIAEGYSVSREKKESFPLTVTSAQKNPTAFYLCASRPNRGQETQYFGPGTRLLVL.